Shown below are 18 T cell receptor beta chains from a single sample sequenced in a study of T cell changes during pregnancy in multiple sclerosis. Sequencing was performed with immunoSEQ multiplex PCR; in TCRdb, only in-frame clones are kept and a portion is missing. The table lists tens of thousands of clones, around 90% of them singletons. The source material was peripheral blood, sampled in the third trimester of pregnancy. The receptors come from a female donor with multiple sclerosis, enrolled in a pregnancy study.

This sequence joins TRBV12-5 and TRBJ2-2; TRBD1 matches 7 bases. V was pared by 4 bases and J by 9 bases, with 5 bases of the junction left unmatched. The CDR3 has 13 residues. Per germline, CDR1 LGHNT and CDR2 FRNRAP. CDR3 loop: CASGWGTVRELFF. The DNA for the CDR3 is TGTGCTAGTGGTTGGGGGACAGTCCGGGAGCTGTTTTTT.

By sample fraction, this clone is medium-sized. V is TRBV7-6 and J is TRBJ2-7, with no clear D. The germline V gene has CDR1 SGHVS and CDR2 FNYEAQ. V was clipped by 1 base and J by 3 bases, with 7 bases between them. This CDR3 spans 13 amino acids. The CDR3 here is CASSLGPNYEQYF. CDR3 bases: TGTGCCAGCAGCTTAGGGCCGAACTACGAGCAGTACTTC. Based on the CDR3 plus reference TRBV7-6 and TRBJ2-7, the full variable domain is GAGVSQSPRYKVTKRGQDVALRCDPISGHVSLYWYRQALGQGPEFLTYFNYEAQQDKSGLPNDRFSAERPEGSISTLTIQRTEQRDSAMYRCASSLGPNYEQYFGPGTRLTVT.

Of note for this clone: One end of the junction fails to match germline, which may point to a read error. The chain links TRBV5-1 to TRBJ2-7; 8 nucleotides align to TRBD2. In germline, CDR1 is SGHRS, CDR2 YFSETQ. CDR3 length: 15 amino acids. This chain's CDR3 is CANSPRTSGAYEQYF. The CDR3 DNA follows: TGCGCCAACAGCCCCCGTACTAGCGGTGCCTACGAGCAGTACTTC.

This sequence joins TRBV5-6 and TRBJ1-2; 8 bases align to TRBD1. The germline V gene encodes CDR1 SGHDT and CDR2 YYEEEE. With V trimmed by 4 bases and J by 4 bases, 6 bases remained unmatched. The CDR3 is 14 residues long. The CDR3 loop is CASSPGGQGYGYTF. The CDR3 DNA sequence: TGTGCCAGCAGCCCCGGAGGACAGGGCTATGGCTACACCTTC. The full variable domain, with the rest looked up from reference TRBV5-6 and TRBJ1-2, is DAGVTQSPTHLIKTRGQQVTLRCSPKSGHDTVSWYQQALGQGPQFIFQYYEEEERQRGNFPDRFSGHQFPNYSSELNVNALLLGDSALYLCASSPGGQGYGYTFGSGTRLTVV.

The chain employs TRBV5-1 and TRBJ2-3; 7 nucleotides align to TRBD1. The CDR3 is 14 amino acids. Unmatched junction bases numbered 2, after V lost 4 bases and J lost 0 bases. The germline CDR1 and CDR2 sequences are SGHRS and YFSETQ. The CDR3 region is CASSLGQSTDTQYF. CDR3 sequence (DNA): TGCGCCAGCAGCCTGGGACAGAGCACAGATACGCAGTATTTT.

The table lists this clone with a count of one. The rearrangement joins TRBV6-1 to TRBJ1-4; TRBD1 matches at 8 bases. This CDR3 has 13 residues. The J segment lost 8 bases and the V segment lost 11 bases, leaving 10 bases of the junction unmatched. Germline V gene sequence: CDR1 MNHNS, CDR2 SASEGT. Here the CDR3 DNA reads TGTGCCCGTAAACAGGGGGGGGTAGAAAAACTGTTTTTT. It codes for CARKQGGVEKLFF.

The chain uses TRBV30 and TRBJ1-5; TRBD1 aligns across 9 bases. This CDR3 has 17 residues. Germline assignment: CDR1 GTSNPN and CDR2 SVGIG (reference sequence). With 0 bases clipped from V and 1 base from J, the junction kept 7 bases outside the gene matches. Written as DNA, the CDR3 is TGTGCCTGGAGTGTACCCGGGACAGGGAAGAGCAATCAGCCCCAGCATTTT. This gives the protein CAWSVPGTGKSNQPQHF. Variable domain in full (rest from reference TRBV30 and TRBJ1-5): SQTIHQWPATLVQPVGSPLSLECTVEGTSNPNLYWYRQAAGRGLQLLFYSVGIGQISSEVPQNLSASRPQDRQFILSSKKLLLSDSGFYLCAWSVPGTGKSNQPQHFGDGTRLSIL.

V usage is TRBV19 and J usage is TRBJ2-3; 10 positions agree with TRBD2. The CDR3 consists of 15 residues. Looked up from germline, CDR1 is LNHDA and CDR2 is SQIVND (reference sequence). Trimming cost V 9 bases and J 2 bases; bases outside gene matches: 8. The chain's CDR3 is CASATLAGVTDTQYF. In DNA form, the CDR3 reads TGTGCCAGCGCGACGCTAGCGGGGGTCACAGATACGCAGTATTTT.

The J gene is TRBJ1-2, the V gene TRBV4-3, with 9 bases fitting TRBD1. Germline loops: CDR1 LGHNA, CDR2 YSLEER. This CDR3 contains 15 residues. V trimming: 0 bases; J trimming: 7 bases; junction bases outside the gene matches: 6. CDR3 region: CASSQELGQGRGYTF. CDR3 DNA sequence: TGCGCCAGCAGCCAAGAGTTGGGACAGGGTCGTGGCTACACCTTC.

The chain combines TRBV7-6 with TRBJ2-2, with 8 bases matching TRBD2. The germline V gene encodes CDR1 SGHVS and CDR2 FNYEAQ. With V trimmed by 1 base and J by 4 bases, 5 bases remained unmatched. The CDR3 sequence is 16 residues long. CDR3 DNA: TGTGCCAGCAGCTTAGTCTGGGGGACTAGCACCGGGGAGCTGTTTTTT. Amino acid sequence: CASSLVWGTSTGELFF.

V usage is TRBV19 and J usage is TRBJ1-4; D is unresolved. Germline CDR1 reads LNHDA; CDR2 reads SQIVND (reference sequence). The CDR3 runs 17 residues. V lost 5 bases to trimming and J lost 2 bases, with 18 bases between them. The DNA of the CDR3 is TGTGCCAGTAGTGCGACCTTCCCGGGAGGTACTAATGAAAAACTGTTTTTT. Translation: CASSATFPGGTNEKLFF.

The chain joins TRBV7-3 to TRBJ2-1; TRBD2 might be the D (6 bases). The V gene lost 2 bases and the J gene lost 0 bases, with 8 bases spanning the gap. This CDR3 has 15 amino acids. Germline-derived CDR1 and CDR2 are SGHTA and FQGTGA. CDR3 in DNA: TGTGCCAGCAGCTTACCCGGGGGCTCCTACAATGAGCAGTTCTTC. The encoded protein is CASSLPGGSYNEQFF. Full variable domain (rest looked up from reference TRBV7-3 and TRBJ2-1): GAGVSQTPSNKVTEKGKYVELRCDPISGHTALYWYRQSLGQGPEFLIYFQGTGAADDSGLPNDRFFAVRPEGSVSTLKIQRTERGDSAVYLCASSLPGGSYNEQFFGPGTRLTVL.

The J gene is TRBJ1-5, the V gene TRBV19, with D unclear. Trimming left V 5 bases short and J 11 bases short, with 13 bases between. CDR1 and CDR2 from the germline V gene are LNHDA and SQIVND (reference sequence). CDR3 length: 12 residues. This CDR3 is CASSRPTLAQHF. For the CDR3, the DNA is TGTGCCAGTAGTCGCCCGACTTTGGCCCAGCATTTT.

This chain connects TRBV5-4 to TRBJ2-7, with 12 positions matching TRBD2. CDR3 length equals 16 residues. The ends lost 4 bases at V and 3 bases at J; junction bases unmatched: 8. Germline CDR1 reads SGHNT; CDR2 reads YYREEE (reference sequence). Here the CDR3 DNA reads TGTGCCAGCAGCCCAGGACTAGCGGGGCAGGGCTACGAGCAGTACTTC. The encoded protein is CASSPGLAGQGYEQYF.

This clone was detected a few times. The chain links TRBV9 to TRBJ1-1; no definite D call. The germline V gene has CDR1 SGDLS and CDR2 YYNGEE. V shed 0 bases and J shed 4 bases, with 7 bases lying between them. CDR3 length: 13 residues. The CDR3 spells CASSVVPSTEAFF. The CDR3 DNA reads TGTGCCAGCAGCGTAGTACCCAGCACTGAAGCTTTCTTT.

In this sample, this clone turned up a few times. The V gene is TRBV13, the J gene TRBJ1-2, with D possibly being TRBD1 (6 bases). V gave up 5 bases and J gave up 1 base, with 20 bases separating them. The length of the CDR3 is 17 residues. Germline V gives CDR1 PRHDT, CDR2 FYEKMQ (reference sequence). The CDR3 loop reads CASSPRREGGLNYGYTF. As DNA, the CDR3 is TGTGCCAGCAGCCCACGGCGGGAGGGGGGTCTTAACTATGGCTACACCTTC. Using reference TRBV13 and TRBJ1-2 for the parts outside the CDR3, the full variable domain is AAGVIQSPRHLIKEKRETATLKCYPIPRHDTVYWYQQGPGQDPQFLISFYEKMQSDKGSIPDRFSAQQFSDYHSELNMSSLELGDSALYFCASSPRREGGLNYGYTFGSGTRLTVV.

This clone was seen only once. The chain is built from TRBV7-6 and TRBJ2-1; 9 bases match TRBD2. CDR1 SGHVS and CDR2 FNYEAQ come from the germline V gene. The CDR3 totals 16 residues. The trim removed 5 bases at V and 6 bases at J, leaving 11 bases unmatched. The CDR3 DNA sequence: TGTGCCAGCAGCCCTCGGGCGGGGGGGCGGTTCAATGAGCAGTTCTTC. Its translation: CASSPRAGGRFNEQFF.

The chain has TRBV2 and TRBJ1-1; D is ambiguous. The CDR3 extends over 13 amino acids. CDR1 is SNHLY and CDR2 is FYNNEI in the germline V gene. V lost 8 bases and J lost 1, with 11 bases in between. The chain's CDR3 is CASGESGNTEAFF. The CDR3 nucleotides read TGTGCCAGCGGGGAGTCCGGGAACACTGAAGCTTTCTTT.